This T cell receptor (beta chain) was sequenced in a study of siplizumab effects on memory and regulatory T cells. Sequenced by immunoSEQ multiplex PCR; TCRdb stores in-frame clones only, minus some. The profile covers 110,000 or so clones, with roughly nine tenths appearing a single time and under 0.75% taken by the ten largest. This CDR3 has 13 amino acids. Trimming removed 4 bases at V and 8 bases at J, with 11 bases between. Germline V gene data show CDR1 as MNHEY and CDR2 as SMNVEV (reference sequence). Study results and caveats: Memory cells seemed less diverse than naive T cells, which seemed major alloresponse contributors. Roughly 80-95% of proliferating CD4+ or CD8+ clones lacked a naive or memory phenotype that could be assigned. Suppressive capability of dividing Tregs from siplizumab cultures went unverified.

Note on this clone: The target antigen is unknown.

The rearrangement uses TRBV27 and TRBJ1-4; D is ambiguous. The specimen sequenced was Tregs sorted from blood. The source is a human donor in good health. CDR3 protein: CASSSSSVEKLFF. The CDR3 DNA follows: TGTGCCAGCAGTTCTAGCTCGGTAGAAAAACTGTTTTTT.